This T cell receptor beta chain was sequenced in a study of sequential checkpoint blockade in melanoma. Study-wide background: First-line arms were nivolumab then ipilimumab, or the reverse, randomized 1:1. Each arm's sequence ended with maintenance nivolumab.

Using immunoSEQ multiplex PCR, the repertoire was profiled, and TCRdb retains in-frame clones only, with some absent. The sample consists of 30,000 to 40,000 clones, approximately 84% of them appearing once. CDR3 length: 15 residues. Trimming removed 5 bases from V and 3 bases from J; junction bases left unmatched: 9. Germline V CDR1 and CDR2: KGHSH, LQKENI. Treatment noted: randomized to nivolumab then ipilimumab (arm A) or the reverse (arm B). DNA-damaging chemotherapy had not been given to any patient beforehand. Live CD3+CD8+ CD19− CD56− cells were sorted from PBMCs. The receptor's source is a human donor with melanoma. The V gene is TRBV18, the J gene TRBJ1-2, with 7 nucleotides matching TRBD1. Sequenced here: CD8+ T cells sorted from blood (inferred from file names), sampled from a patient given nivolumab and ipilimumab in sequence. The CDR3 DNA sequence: TGTGCCAGCTCATCCTTATCCGGGACAGACTATGGCTACACCTTC. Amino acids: CASSSLSGTDYGYTF.